One T cell receptor (beta chain) is described in this entry. Its antigen has not been determined. Base quality data are lacking; no much larger clone is found one base away. The sample belongs to a study of blood T cells in healthy people across ages (dated by TCRdb to 2015 to 2017). Describing the broader study: Template switching captured roughly one uniquely barcoded TCR beta cDNA molecule per two T cells in model experiments. The donors were divided into four age groups: young (average approximately 15 years), middle-aged (under 40), aged (approximately 59) and long-lived (82). The study analyzed two additional independent replicas of 1 million unique cDNA reads from the same blood draw for two donors, one aged 18 to 30 and one aged 80 or older. Age-related changes in TCR beta repertoire diversity were measured in the study by deep sequencing normalized with unique cDNA molecular identifiers.

Library construction relied on 5' RACE. TCRdb shows the sequencer as Illumina HiSeq 2500. A second PCR of roughly 6 to 12 cycles was performed with a sample-barcoded 5' primer and a J-beta primer mix. Each TCR beta cDNA molecule received a unique molecular identifier from a template-switch 5' adaptor carrying 12 random nucleotides. Each sample yielded at least 2.5 million CDR3-containing paired-end reads. The Mint cDNA synthesis kit, primed by a TRBC-specific oligonucleotide, was used to synthesize first-strand cDNA from all RNA. All cDNA was treated with uracil-DNA glycosylase and then went through a first 18-cycle PCR with the universal primers M1SS and BC2_uni_R. The published analysis was carried out like this. Each sample was normalized by randomly selecting 1 million high-quality reads, each carrying a distinct molecular identifier. Reads sharing molecular identifiers were discarded rather than binned into consensus sequences. CDR3 identification, clonotype clustering and error correction used MiTCR with a Q25 quality threshold and the strictest error-elimination algorithm. Lower-bound total TCR beta diversity was estimated with a nonparametric unseen species model using Euler transformation. TCRdb reworked the public reads: Q25 trimming with fastp, MiXCR clone assembly, productive beta chains retained. Rows merge per CDR3 protein into single entries with the most common DNA and genes. These V and J calls originate from TCRdb's pipeline instead of the authors' own analysis. The sample table records some 760,000 distinct CDR3 sequences; approximately 25% of these occur just once. The biggest ten clones account for 9.4% of the sample.

Donors were a few dozen systemically healthy Caucasian individuals from Russia aged roughly 6 to 90 years. Around 10 milliliters of peripheral blood were collected from each donor into EDTA-treated Vacutainer tubes. Ficoll-Paque density-gradient centrifugation was used to isolate PBMCs, with at least 6 million per sample. Total RNA, at least 5 micrograms per sample, was extracted from PBMCs with Trizol reagent. Naive CD45RAhigh/CD27high T cell percentages were measured by flow cytometry on a PBMC aliquot from every donor. Spanning cysteine to phenylalanine, the CDR3 consists of 13 amino acids. Solely the CDR3 DNA is kept, with 39 bases framed from the first base. CDR1 and CDR2, looked up from the germline V gene, are SGHRS and YFSETQ. V loses 4 bases of germline sequence and J loses 8 bases, and the interval between the two ends is 16 bases. The paper as a whole reports these results and caveats: The long-lived group showed more naive CD4+ T cells, fewer expanded clones and increased TCR diversity than the aged group, suggesting age selection. Estimates of total diversity based on one million sequenced T cells were regarded as lower bounds and as underestimates. The CMV infection status of donors was not known, potentially confounding age-related changes in expanded clonotypes. As age increased, observed TCR beta diversity per million T cells dropped in a roughly linear way, and a significant reduction was already evident by age 40. There was a strong correlation between observed TCR beta diversity and the percentage of naive T cells measured by flow cytometry. Since profiling was done on bulk unsorted PBMCs, naive and antigen-experienced compartments could not be conclusively compared.

In addition, the sample was reused for a study of T cells of mothers and their children. The second paper further reports: The donors were nine systemically healthy Caucasian individuals, made up of three mothers and their six children. cDNA synthesis used all of the extracted RNA, with 1.5 ug of RNA in each 15 ul reaction. In the second PCR, sample barcodes and 2-4 random nucleotides were introduced via the M1S primer. More than 8 million TCR beta CDR3 reads were obtained from each mother, and about 3 million reads were obtained from each child. In both related and unrelated pairs, thymic selection shapes the output of TCR recombination in a similar way, with inherited differences having only a minor effect. Related mother-child pairs always showed normalized repertoire overlap that was slightly higher than in unrelated mother-child pairs, though the difference was never significant. No persistent microchimeric T cell clones were detected, at a sensitivity of 80 to 100 clones per million clonotypes. In the study, deep NGS was used to compare the TCR beta repertoires of mothers and children, and features distinguishing related mother-child pairs from unrelated individuals were sought. The mean age was approximately 41 +/- 4 years for the mothers and around 11 +/- 4 years for the children. After adapter ligation with NEBNext reagents, the libraries were sequenced on Illumina HiSeq 2000 with 100+100 nt paired-end reads. Mother and child libraries were prepared a month apart and sequenced in separate runs to prevent cross-contamination. Between about 500,000 and 2,100,000 distinct TCR beta clonotypes were identified per donor. Naive TCR beta clonotypes were estimated from low-frequency clonotypes matched to each donor's FACS-determined naive share, without sorting.

The chain links TRBV5-1 with TRBJ2-7, with no confident D gene call. The sample consisted of blood. The receptor was derived from a boy between 5 and 17 years old in good health. The base sequence is TGCGCCAGCAGCCCCCGCACTTCTAACAAGCAGTACTTC. This yields the protein CASSPRTSNKQYF. Supplemented by the reference TRBV5-1 and TRBJ2-7 proteins around the CDR3, the complete variable domain is KAGVTQTPRYLIKTRGQQVTLSCSPISGHRSVSWYQQTPGQGLQFLFEYFSETQRNKGNFPGRFSGRQFSNSRSEMNVSTLELGDSALYLCASSPRTSNKQYFGPGTRLTVT.